The 17 T cell receptor beta chains below were found in one sample sequenced in a study of blood T cell repertoires in COVID-19. Sequencing used immunoSEQ multiplex PCR; TCRdb keeps in-frame clones, though not all of them. The data hold approximately 87,000 clones, with approximately 90% observed a single time. Sequencing used peripheral blood. The receptors come from a man between 65 and 85 years old with active or convalescent COVID-19.

This clone appeared many times. The junction and the germline gene differ at one end; a read error may be behind it. This chain links TRBV6-2 or TRBV6-3 with TRBJ2-7, with TRBD1 as a possible D gene (5 bases). Germline V gives CDR1 MNHEY, CDR2 SVGEGT. The CDR3 covers 11 residues. The CDR3 spells CASSSRQKMNF. CDR3 sequence (DNA): TGTGCCAGCAGTTCCAGACAGAAGATGAACTTC.

The rearrangement uses TRBV3-1 (or the pseudogene TRBV3-2) and TRBJ1-2; 7 bases line up with TRBD1. The germline V gene encodes CDR1 LGHDT and CDR2 YNNKEL (reference sequence). This CDR3 spans 13 amino acids. V lost 6 bases, J lost 5 bases, and 6 bases stayed unmatched. The CDR3 region has the DNA TGTGCCAGCAGTCCCGACAGGGTGTATGGCTACACCTTC. Translation gives CASSPDRVYGYTF.

The chain carries TRBV30 and TRBJ2-5; tentatively, D is TRBD1 (6 bases). V was cut by 0 bases and J by 7 bases, with 18 bases left in between. CDR3 length: 15 residues. Germline V gives CDR1 GTSNPN, CDR2 SVGIG (reference sequence). The CDR3 here is CAWSVRDISSGTQYF. The CDR3 nucleotides are TGTGCCTGGAGTGTACGGGACATAAGTTCAGGGACCCAGTACTTC.

The chain joins TRBV7-2 to TRBJ2-7; 11 bases are a match to TRBD2. The junction had 1 base not matched to a gene; V was cut back by 0 bases and J by 3 bases. Germline-derived CDR1 and CDR2 are SGHTA and FQGNSA. This CDR3 region has 15 residues. CDR3 DNA sequence: TGTGCCAGCAGCTTAGCTACTAGCGGGGGCTACGAGCAGTACTTC. Translated, it gives CASSLATSGGYEQYF.

This clone came up a few times. V is TRBV5-1 and J is TRBJ1-5; 7 nucleotides match TRBD1. The CDR3 totals 13 residues. CDR1 is SGHRS and CDR2 is YFSETQ in the germline V gene. V shed 4 bases, J shed 4 bases, and the junction held 2 bases outside the gene matches. CDR3 sequence (DNA): TGCGCCAGCAGCCCGGGACAGAATCAGCCCCAGCATTTT. Residues: CASSPGQNQPQHF.

The gene calls are TRBV7-9 and TRBJ2-5; D not resolved. The germline CDR1 and CDR2 sequences are SEHNR and FQNEAQ (reference sequence). Trimming took off 4 bases at V and 0 bases at J, with 6 bases between the two ends. The CDR3 totals 13 residues. The CDR3, as DNA: TGTGCCAGCAGCTCCAACAACCAAGAGACCCAGTACTTC. It encodes CASSSNNQETQYF.

The chain combines TRBV27 with TRBJ2-2, with TRBD1 identical over 11 bases. The CDR3 loop spans 13 amino acids. Germline V gene lookup returns CDR1 MNHEY and CDR2 SMNVEV (reference sequence). The ends lost 6 bases at V and 10 bases at J; junction bases unmatched: 4. The CDR3 DNA is TGTGCCAGCAGGCGGACAGGGGGCGTGGAGCTGTTTTTT. Translated: CASRRTGGVELFF.

V usage is TRBV5-6 and J usage is TRBJ2-7; TRBD1 agrees at 7 bases. The trim removed 2 bases at V and 8 bases at J, leaving 10 bases unmatched. The CDR3 runs to 14 residues. Germline V CDR1 and CDR2: SGHDT, YYEEEE. CDR3 amino acids: CASSFSGGLTKQYF. The CDR3 nucleotides are TGTGCCAGCAGCTTTTCAGGGGGTCTTACGAAGCAGTACTTC.

This rearrangement joins TRBV4-1 to TRBJ2-1; D remains unclear. V was clipped by 2 bases and J by 0 bases, with 11 bases between them. The CDR3 runs 16 residues. The germline V gene encodes CDR1 MGHRA and CDR2 YSYEKL. In DNA form, the CDR3 reads TGCGCCAGCAGCCAAACTAACCCTAGCTCCTACAATGAGCAGTTCTTC. Translation: CASSQTNPSSYNEQFF.

The rearrangement links TRBV27 to TRBJ1-6; 9 bases map to TRBD1. The CDR3 spans 14 residues. With V trimmed by 11 bases and J by 9 bases, 11 bases remained unmatched. Germline V gives CDR1 MNHEY, CDR2 SMNVEV (reference sequence). The DNA for the CDR3 is TGTGCCGCAAGACCACAGGGGGCCGGTTCACCCCTCCACTTT. Its translation: CAARPQGAGSPLHF.

This clone was detected only once. The genes are TRBV7-3 and TRBJ2-7; the match to TRBD2 covers 8 bases. Losses at the gene ends were 1 base for V and 0 bases for J; bases not matched to a gene: 2. This CDR3 is 15 amino acids long. Per the germline V gene, CDR1 is SGHTA and CDR2 is FQGTGA. This CDR3 reads CASSLNSGSSYEQYF. CDR3 coding DNA: TGTGCCAGCAGCTTAAACAGCGGGAGCTCCTACGAGCAGTACTTC.

The genes are TRBV7-8 and TRBJ1-5; TRBD1 matches 7 bases. Trimming removed 5 bases from V and 3 bases from J; junction bases left unmatched: 7. The CDR3 has 15 residues. Germline V gene sequence: CDR1 SGHVS, CDR2 FQNEAQ. In nucleotides, the CDR3 is TGTGCCAGCAGCGCCAACAGGGGCCCCAATCAGCCCCAGCATTTT. This sequence encodes CASSANRGPNQPQHF.

This chain links TRBV30 with TRBJ1-6, with TRBD1 identical over 7 bases. J lost 3 bases, V lost 3 bases, and 2 bases had no gene match. This CDR3 comprises 14 residues. Germline V gene sequence: CDR1 GTSNPN, CDR2 SVGIG (reference sequence). The CDR3 nucleotides are TGTGCCTGGAGACAGGGGAGCTATAATTCACCCCTCCACTTT. Protein sequence: CAWRQGSYNSPLHF.

V usage is TRBV5-4 and J usage is TRBJ1-2; 8 bases fit TRBD1. J lost 2 bases, V lost 0 bases, and 0 bases had no gene match. CDR1 SGHNT and CDR2 YYREEE come from the germline V gene (reference sequence). This CDR3 contains 14 residues. CDR3 region: CASSLGTGNYGYTF. The DNA of the CDR3 is TGTGCCAGCAGCTTGGGGACAGGGAACTATGGCTACACCTTC.

V usage is TRBV30 and J usage is TRBJ1-3; D ambiguous. CDR3 size: 14 residues. In germline, CDR1 is GTSNPN, CDR2 SVGIG (reference sequence). V was clipped by 8 bases and J by 4 bases, with 18 bases between them. The CDR3 DNA sequence: TGTGCCGGCTATAGGAGGCTTAGAGGAAACACCATATATTTT. This gives the protein CAGYRRLRGNTIYF. The variable domain in full, with the rest retrieved from reference TRBV30 and TRBJ1-3, is SQTIHQWPATLVQPVGSPLSLECTVEGTSNPNLYWYRQAAGRGLQLLFYSVGIGQISSEVPQNLSASRPQDRQFILSSKKLLLSDSGFYLCAGYRRLRGNTIYFGEGSWLTVV.

The chain carries TRBV6-6 and TRBJ1-5, with TRBD1 identical over 7 bases. Germline values: CDR1 MNHNY, CDR2 SVGAGI (reference sequence). J was trimmed by 3 bases and V by 6 bases; bases with no gene match: 8. This CDR3 has 15 residues. CDR3 bases: TGTGCCAGCAGACCACACGACAGGGACAATCAGCCCCAGCATTTT. Translation gives CASRPHDRDNQPQHF.

This clone was picked up one time. This rearrangement joins TRBV7-3 to TRBJ2-2; D uncertain. CDR1 and CDR2 (germline): SGHTA, FQGTGA. This CDR3 is built from 14 residues. V lost 2 bases, J lost 0 bases, and 4 bases lay in between. The CDR3 loop is CASSLQTNTGELFF. The CDR3 DNA reads as TGTGCCAGCAGCTTACAGACGAACACCGGGGAGCTGTTTTTT.